The 8 T cell receptor beta chains reported below all come from one sample, sequenced in a study of T cell responses to AZD1222 COVID-19 vaccine. Assay: immunoSEQ multiplex PCR; the TCRdb copy retains only in-frame clones and omits some. The sample has some 150,000 clones; 90% are singletons. The sample consisted of peripheral blood, taken 28 days after the second AZD1222 dose. These receptors all come from an adult who received the AZD1222 COVID-19 vaccine.

V and J are TRBV6-5 and TRBJ2-1; 12 bases fit TRBD2. CDR1 is MNHEY, CDR2 SVGAGI, per germline. V trimming: 0 bases; J trimming: 15 bases; junction bases outside the gene matches: 6. This CDR3 contains 14 residues. The CDR3 region has the DNA TGTGCCAGCAGTTACTCGACTAGCGGGGGAACAGCGTTCTTC. This sequence encodes CASSYSTSGGTAFF.

The gene calls are TRBV19 and TRBJ1-1; D is possibly TRBD1 (5 bases). V lost 7 bases and J 3 bases, leaving 15 bases between the germline ends. Germline-derived CDR1 and CDR2 are LNHDA and SQIVND (reference sequence). This CDR3 spans 14 amino acids. The CDR3 bases are TGTGCCAGTACCCTCGGACGAGGGGACACTGAAGCTTTCTTT. Residues: CASTLGRGDTEAFF.

The chain is built from TRBV5-1 and TRBJ2-7, with TRBD1 as a possible D gene (6 bases). The V end was cut by 5 bases, the J end by 2 bases, with 17 bases between. The CDR3 extends over 15 amino acids. Germline V CDR1 and CDR2: SGHRS, YFSETQ. The CDR3 protein is CASSLPRGQTYEQYF. CDR3 DNA: TGCGCCAGCAGTCTACCACGAGGACAGACCTACGAGCAGTACTTC.

The chain is built from TRBV12-5 and TRBJ2-1; TRBD2 agrees at 12 bases. With 5 bases clipped from V and 10 bases from J, the junction kept 6 bases outside the gene matches. The CDR3 runs to 14 residues. Germline V CDR1 and CDR2: LGHNT, FRNRAP. The CDR3 region is CASGPLAGGREQFF. Here the CDR3 DNA reads TGTGCTAGTGGTCCCCTAGCGGGAGGGCGAGAGCAGTTCTTC. Drawing the rest from reference TRBV12-5 and TRBJ2-1, the complete variable domain is DARVTQTPRHKVTEMGQEVTMRCQPILGHNTVFWYRQTMMQGLELLAYFRNRAPLDDSGMPKDRFSAEMPDATLATLKIQPSEPRDSAVYFCASGPLAGGREQFFGPGTRLTVL.

The chain has TRBV5-6 and TRBJ1-2; TRBD1 matches at 11 bases. CDR1 is SGHDT and CDR2 is YYEEEE in the germline V gene. The J segment lost 7 bases and the V segment lost 6 bases, leaving 8 bases of the junction unmatched. This CDR3 spans 14 amino acids. The CDR3, as DNA: TGTGCCAGCACCTGGGACAGGGGGACGTTTGGCTACACCTTC. Its protein is CASTWDRGTFGYTF. The variable domain in full, completed from reference TRBV5-6 and TRBJ1-2, reads DAGVTQSPTHLIKTRGQQVTLRCSPKSGHDTVSWYQQALGQGPQFIFQYYEEEERQRGNFPDRFSGHQFPNYSSELNVNALLLGDSALYLCASTWDRGTFGYTFGSGTRLTVV.

The rearrangement uses TRBV3-1 (or the pseudogene TRBV3-2) and TRBJ2-7; 8 nucleotides match TRBD1. The length of the CDR3 is 14 residues. The J segment lost 3 bases and the V segment lost 4 bases, leaving 5 bases of the junction unmatched. Germline CDR1 is LGHDT and CDR2 is YNNKEL (reference sequence). The CDR3 DNA follows: TGTGCCAGCAGCCCTGACACAGGGGGCTACGAGCAGTACTTC. Encoded protein: CASSPDTGGYEQYF.

This sequence joins TRBV30 and TRBJ1-3; 7 bases map to TRBD1. Trimming took 2 bases from V and 4 from J; bases not matched to a gene: 5. CDR1 and CDR2 (germline): GTSNPN, SVGIG (reference sequence). The CDR3 has 14 residues. CDR3 DNA sequence: TGTGCCTGGAGTCAGACAGGGCCCGGAAACACCATATATTTT. Encoded protein: CAWSQTGPGNTIYF. The whole variable domain, remainder taken from reference TRBV30 and TRBJ1-3, is SQTIHQWPATLVQPVGSPLSLECTVEGTSNPNLYWYRQAAGRGLQLLFYSVGIGQISSEVPQNLSASRPQDRQFILSSKKLLLSDSGFYLCAWSQTGPGNTIYFGEGSWLTVV.

The chain is built from TRBV2 and TRBJ2-1; D unresolved. The germline gives CDR1 SNHLY, CDR2 FYNNEI. V lost 7 bases and J lost 0, with 7 bases in between. CDR3 length: 13 amino acids. In DNA form, the CDR3 reads TGTGCCAGCAAGGATCGCTCCTACAATGAGCAGTTCTTC. Translating gives CASKDRSYNEQFF.